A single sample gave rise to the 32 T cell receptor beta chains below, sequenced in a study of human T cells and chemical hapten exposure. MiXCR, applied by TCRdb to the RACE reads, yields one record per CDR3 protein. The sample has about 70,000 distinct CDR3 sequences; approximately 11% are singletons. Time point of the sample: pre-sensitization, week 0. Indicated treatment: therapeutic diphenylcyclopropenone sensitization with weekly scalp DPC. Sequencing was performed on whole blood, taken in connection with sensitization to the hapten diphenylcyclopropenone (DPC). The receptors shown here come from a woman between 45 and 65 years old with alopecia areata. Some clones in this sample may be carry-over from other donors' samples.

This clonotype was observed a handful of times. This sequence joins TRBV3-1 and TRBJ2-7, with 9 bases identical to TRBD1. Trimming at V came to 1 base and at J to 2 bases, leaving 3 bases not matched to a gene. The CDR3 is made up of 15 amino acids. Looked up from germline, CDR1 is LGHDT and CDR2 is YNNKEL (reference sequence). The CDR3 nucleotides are TGTGCCAGCAGCCAAGTGGGACAGGGACCCTACGAGCAGTACTTC. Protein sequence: CASSQVGQGPYEQYF.

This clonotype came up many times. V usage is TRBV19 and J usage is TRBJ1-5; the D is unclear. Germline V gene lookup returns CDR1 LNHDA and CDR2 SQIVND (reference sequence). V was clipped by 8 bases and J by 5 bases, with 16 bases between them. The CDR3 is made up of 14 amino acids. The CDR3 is CASLTLGSDQPQHF. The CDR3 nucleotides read TGTGCCAGTCTCACTCTGGGGTCCGATCAGCCCCAGCATTTT.

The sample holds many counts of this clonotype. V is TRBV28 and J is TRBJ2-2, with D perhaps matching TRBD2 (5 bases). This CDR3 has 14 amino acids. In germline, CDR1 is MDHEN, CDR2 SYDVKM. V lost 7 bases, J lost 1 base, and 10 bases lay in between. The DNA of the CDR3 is TGTGCCAGCATAACTAGGTTGAACACCGGGGAGCTGTTTTTT. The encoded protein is CASITRLNTGELFF.

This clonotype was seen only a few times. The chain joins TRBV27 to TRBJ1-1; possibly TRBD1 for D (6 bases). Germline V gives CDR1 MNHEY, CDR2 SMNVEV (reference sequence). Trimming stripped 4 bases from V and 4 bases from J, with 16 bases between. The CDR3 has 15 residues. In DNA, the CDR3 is TGTGCCAGCAGTTACTACAGGGTCCCAAGCACTGAAGCTTTCTTT. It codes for CASSYYRVPSTEAFF.

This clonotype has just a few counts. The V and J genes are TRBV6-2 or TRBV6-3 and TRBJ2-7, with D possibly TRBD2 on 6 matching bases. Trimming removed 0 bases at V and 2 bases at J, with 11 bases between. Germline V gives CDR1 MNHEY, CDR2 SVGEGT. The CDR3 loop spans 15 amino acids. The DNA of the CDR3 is TGTGCCAGCAGTTACTCGACCGGGAGCCCCTACGAGCAGTACTTC. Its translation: CASSYSTGSPYEQYF.

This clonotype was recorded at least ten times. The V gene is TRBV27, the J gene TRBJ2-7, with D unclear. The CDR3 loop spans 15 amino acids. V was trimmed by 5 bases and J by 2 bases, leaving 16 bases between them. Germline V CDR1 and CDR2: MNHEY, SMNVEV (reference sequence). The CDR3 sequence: CASSAAVTPTYEQYF. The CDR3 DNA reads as TGTGCCAGCAGTGCTGCCGTCACTCCAACCTACGAGCAGTACTTC.

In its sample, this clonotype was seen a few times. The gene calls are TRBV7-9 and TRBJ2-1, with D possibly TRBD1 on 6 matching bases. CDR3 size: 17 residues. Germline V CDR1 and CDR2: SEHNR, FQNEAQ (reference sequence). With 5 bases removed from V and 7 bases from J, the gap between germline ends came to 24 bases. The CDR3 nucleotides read TGTGCCAGCAGCCCCCCCAGGCAGGGACAACTTCGGAATGAGCAGTTCTTC. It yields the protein CASSPPRQGQLRNEQFF.

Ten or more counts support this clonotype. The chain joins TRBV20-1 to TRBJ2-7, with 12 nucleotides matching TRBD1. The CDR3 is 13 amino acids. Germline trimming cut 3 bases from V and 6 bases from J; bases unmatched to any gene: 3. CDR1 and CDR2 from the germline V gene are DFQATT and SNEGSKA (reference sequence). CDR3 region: CSARGQGAPEQYF. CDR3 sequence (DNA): TGCAGTGCTAGGGGACAGGGGGCCCCCGAGCAGTACTTC.

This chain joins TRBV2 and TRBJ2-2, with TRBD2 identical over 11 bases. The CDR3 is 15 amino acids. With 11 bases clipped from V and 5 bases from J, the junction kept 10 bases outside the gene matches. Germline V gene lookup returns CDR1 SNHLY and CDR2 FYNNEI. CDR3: CACTSGSAGTGELFF. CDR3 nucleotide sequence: TGTGCCTGTACTAGCGGGAGTGCAGGGACCGGGGAGCTGTTTTTT.

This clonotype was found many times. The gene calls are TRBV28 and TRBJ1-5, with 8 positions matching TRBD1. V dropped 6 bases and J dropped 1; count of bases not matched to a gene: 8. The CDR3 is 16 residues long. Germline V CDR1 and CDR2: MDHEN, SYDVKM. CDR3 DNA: TGTGCCAGCAGGTCAATCAGGGGGCTGAGCAATCAGCCCCAGCATTTT. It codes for CASRSIRGLSNQPQHF.

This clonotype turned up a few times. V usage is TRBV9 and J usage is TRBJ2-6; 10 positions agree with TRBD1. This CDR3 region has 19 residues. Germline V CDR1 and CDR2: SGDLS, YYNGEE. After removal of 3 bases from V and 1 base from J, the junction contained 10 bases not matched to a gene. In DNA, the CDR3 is TGTGCCAGCAGCGACGGAGGGACAGGGGTCCTATCTGGGGCCAACGTCCTGACTTTC. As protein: CASSDGGTGVLSGANVLTF.

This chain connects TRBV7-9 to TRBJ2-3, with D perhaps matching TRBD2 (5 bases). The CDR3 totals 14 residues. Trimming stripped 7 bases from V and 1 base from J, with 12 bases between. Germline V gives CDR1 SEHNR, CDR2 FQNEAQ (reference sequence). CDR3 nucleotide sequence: TGTGCCAGCAACCCGGGGAGAGGCACAGATACGCAGTATTTT. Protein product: CASNPGRGTDTQYF.

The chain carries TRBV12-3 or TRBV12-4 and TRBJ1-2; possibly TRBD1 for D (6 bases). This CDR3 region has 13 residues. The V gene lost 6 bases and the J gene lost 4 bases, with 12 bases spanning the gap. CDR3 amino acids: CASSQRDTYGYTF. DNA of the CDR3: TGTGCCAGCAGCCAGAGGGACACCTATGGCTACACCTTC.

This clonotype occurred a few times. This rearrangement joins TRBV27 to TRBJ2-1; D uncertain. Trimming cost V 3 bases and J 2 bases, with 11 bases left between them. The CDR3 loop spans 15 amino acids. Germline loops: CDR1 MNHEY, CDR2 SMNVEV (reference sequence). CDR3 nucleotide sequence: TGTGCCAGCAGTTTGGGCAGATACACCTACAATGAGCAGTTCTTC. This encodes CASSLGRYTYNEQFF.

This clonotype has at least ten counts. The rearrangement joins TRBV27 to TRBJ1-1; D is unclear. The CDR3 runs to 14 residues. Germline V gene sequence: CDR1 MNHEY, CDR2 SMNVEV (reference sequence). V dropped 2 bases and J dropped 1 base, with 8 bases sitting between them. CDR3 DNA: TGTGCCAGCAGTTTAAAATGGGGGAACACTGAAGCTTTCTTT. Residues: CASSLKWGNTEAFF.

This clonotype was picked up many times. CDR3 nucleotides: TGTGCCACCAGCAGAGGACTCGCGGGGGAATGGACCGGGGAGCTGTTTTTT. Translation: CATSRGLAGEWTGELFF. The chain uses TRBV15 and TRBJ2-2, with 7 nucleotides matching TRBD2. Germline CDR1 is LNHNV and CDR2 is YYDKDF (reference sequence). The V gene end was trimmed by 1 base and the J gene end by 5 bases; junction bases not matched to a gene: 10. CDR3 size: 17 residues.

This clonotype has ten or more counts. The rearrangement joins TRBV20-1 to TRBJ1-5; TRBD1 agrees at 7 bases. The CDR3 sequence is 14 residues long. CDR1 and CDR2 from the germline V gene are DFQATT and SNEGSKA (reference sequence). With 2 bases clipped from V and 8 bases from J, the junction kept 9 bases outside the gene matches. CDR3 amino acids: CSARPGQAGEPQHF. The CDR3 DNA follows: TGCAGTGCTAGACCCGGACAGGCGGGAGAGCCCCAGCATTTT.

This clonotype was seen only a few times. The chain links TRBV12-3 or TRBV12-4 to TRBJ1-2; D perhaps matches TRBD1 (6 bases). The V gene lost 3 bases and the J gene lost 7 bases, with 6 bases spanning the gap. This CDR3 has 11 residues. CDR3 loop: CASSLGAGYTF. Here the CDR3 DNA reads TGTGCCAGCAGTTTGGGGGCTGGCTACACCTTC.

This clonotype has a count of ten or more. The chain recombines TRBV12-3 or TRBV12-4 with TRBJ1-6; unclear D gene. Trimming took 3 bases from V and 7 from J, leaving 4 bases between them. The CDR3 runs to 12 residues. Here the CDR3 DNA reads TGTGCCAGCAGTTTCTCGAATTCACCCCTCCACTTT. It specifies CASSFSNSPLHF.

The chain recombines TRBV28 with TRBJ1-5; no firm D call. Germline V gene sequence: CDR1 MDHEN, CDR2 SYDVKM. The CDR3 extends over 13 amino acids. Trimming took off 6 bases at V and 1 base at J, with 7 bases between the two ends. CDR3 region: CASSQYSNQPQHF. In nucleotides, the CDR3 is TGTGCCAGCAGCCAGTACAGCAATCAGCCCCAGCATTTT. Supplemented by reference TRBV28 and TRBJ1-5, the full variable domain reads DVKVTQSSRYLVKRTGEKVFLECVQDMDHENMFWYRQDPGLGLRLIYFSYDVKMKEKGDIPEGYSVSREKKERFSLILESASTNQTSMYLCASSQYSNQPQHFGDGTRLSIL.

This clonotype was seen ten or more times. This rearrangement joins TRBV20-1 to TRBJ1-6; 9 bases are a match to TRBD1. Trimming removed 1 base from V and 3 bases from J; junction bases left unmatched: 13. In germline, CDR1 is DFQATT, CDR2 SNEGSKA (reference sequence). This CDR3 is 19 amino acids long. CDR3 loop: CSARVRDRDRPLYNSPLHF. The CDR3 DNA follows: TGCAGTGCTAGAGTACGGGACAGGGATCGCCCACTCTATAATTCACCCCTCCACTTT.

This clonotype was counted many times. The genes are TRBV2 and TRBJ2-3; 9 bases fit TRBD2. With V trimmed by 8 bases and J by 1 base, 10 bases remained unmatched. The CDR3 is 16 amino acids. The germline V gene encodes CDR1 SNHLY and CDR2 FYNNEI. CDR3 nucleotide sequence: TGTGCCAGCGAACCTCCGGGACTAGCAGGCACAGATACGCAGTATTTT. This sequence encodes CASEPPGLAGTDTQYF.

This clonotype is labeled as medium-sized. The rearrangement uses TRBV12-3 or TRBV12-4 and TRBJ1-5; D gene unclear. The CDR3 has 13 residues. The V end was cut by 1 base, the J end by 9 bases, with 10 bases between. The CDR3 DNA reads TGTGCCAGCAGTTTAGTTGTGGGGTGGCCCCAGCATTTT. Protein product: CASSLVVGWPQHF.

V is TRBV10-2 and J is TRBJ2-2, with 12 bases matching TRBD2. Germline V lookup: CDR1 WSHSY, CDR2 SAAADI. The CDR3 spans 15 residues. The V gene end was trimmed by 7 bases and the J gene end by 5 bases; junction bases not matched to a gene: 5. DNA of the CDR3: TGCGCCAGCACTAGCGGGGGGGCTTGGACCGGGGAGCTGTTTTTT. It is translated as CASTSGGAWTGELFF.

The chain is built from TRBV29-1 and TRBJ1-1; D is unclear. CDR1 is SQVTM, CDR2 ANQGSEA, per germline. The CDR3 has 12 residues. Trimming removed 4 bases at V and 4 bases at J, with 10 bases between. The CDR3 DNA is TGCAGCGTTGCCCGGGGTGGCACTGAAGCTTTCTTT. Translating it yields CSVARGGTEAFF.

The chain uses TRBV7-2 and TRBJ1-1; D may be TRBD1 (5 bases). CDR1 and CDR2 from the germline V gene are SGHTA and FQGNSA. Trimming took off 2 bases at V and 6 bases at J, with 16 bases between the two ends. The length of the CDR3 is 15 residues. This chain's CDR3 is CASSLRGQGFAEAFF. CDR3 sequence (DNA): TGTGCCAGCAGCTTAAGAGGGCAGGGATTTGCTGAAGCTTTCTTT.

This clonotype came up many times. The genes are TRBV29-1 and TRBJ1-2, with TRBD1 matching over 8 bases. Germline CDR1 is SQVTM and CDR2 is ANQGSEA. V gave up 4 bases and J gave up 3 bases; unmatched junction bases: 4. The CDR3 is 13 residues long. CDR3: CSVGDRGDYGYTF. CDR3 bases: TGCAGCGTTGGTGACAGGGGCGACTATGGCTACACCTTC.

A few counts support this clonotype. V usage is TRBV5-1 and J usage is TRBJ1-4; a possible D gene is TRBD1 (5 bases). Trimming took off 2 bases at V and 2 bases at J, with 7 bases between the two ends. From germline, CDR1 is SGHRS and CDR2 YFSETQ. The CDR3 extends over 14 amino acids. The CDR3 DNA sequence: TGCGCCAGCAGCTTCGAGGGGACTAATGAAAAACTGTTTTTT. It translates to CASSFEGTNEKLFF.

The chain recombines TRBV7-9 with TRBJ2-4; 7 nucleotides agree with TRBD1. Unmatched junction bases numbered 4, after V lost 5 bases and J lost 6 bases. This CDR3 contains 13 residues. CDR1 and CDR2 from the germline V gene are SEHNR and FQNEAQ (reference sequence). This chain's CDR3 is CASSPGTANIQYF. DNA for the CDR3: TGTGCCAGCAGCCCCGGGACAGCAAACATTCAGTACTTC.

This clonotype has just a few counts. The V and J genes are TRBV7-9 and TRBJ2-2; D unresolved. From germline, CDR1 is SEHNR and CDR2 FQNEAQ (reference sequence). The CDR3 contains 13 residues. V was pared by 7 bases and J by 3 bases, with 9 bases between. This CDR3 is CASNSPHTGELFF. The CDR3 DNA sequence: TGTGCCAGCAACTCTCCCCACACCGGGGAGCTGTTTTTT.

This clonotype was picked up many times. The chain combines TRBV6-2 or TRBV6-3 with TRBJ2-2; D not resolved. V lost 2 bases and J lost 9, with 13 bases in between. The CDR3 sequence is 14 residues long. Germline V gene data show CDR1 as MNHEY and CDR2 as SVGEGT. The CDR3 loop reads CASSYTPGFRELFF. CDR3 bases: TGTGCCAGCAGTTACACGCCCGGTTTCCGGGAGCTGTTTTTT.

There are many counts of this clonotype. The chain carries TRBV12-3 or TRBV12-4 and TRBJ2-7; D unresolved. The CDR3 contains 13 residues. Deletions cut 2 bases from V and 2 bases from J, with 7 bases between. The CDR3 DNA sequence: TGTGCCAGCAGTTTAAGGAGAGCCTACGAGCAGTACTTC. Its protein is CASSLRRAYEQYF.